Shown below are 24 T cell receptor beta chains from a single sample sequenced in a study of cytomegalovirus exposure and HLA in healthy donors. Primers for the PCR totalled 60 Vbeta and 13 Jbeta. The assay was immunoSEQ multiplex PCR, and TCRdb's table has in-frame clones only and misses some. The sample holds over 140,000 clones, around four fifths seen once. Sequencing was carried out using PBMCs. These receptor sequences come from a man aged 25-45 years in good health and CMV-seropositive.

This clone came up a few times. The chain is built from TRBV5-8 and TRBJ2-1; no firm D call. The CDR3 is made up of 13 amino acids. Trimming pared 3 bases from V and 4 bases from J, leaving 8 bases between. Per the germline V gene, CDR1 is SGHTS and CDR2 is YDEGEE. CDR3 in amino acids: CASSSARYNEQFF. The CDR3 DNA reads TGTGCCAGCAGCTCAGCCAGGTACAATGAGCAGTTCTTC.

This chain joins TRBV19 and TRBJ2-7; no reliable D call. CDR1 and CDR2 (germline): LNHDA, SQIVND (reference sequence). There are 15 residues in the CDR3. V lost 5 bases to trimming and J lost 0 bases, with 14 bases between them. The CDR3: CASSYLLTGSYEQYF. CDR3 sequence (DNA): TGTGCCAGTAGTTACCTCTTAACTGGCTCCTACGAGCAGTACTTC. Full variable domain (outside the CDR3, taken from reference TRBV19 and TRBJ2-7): DGGITQSPKYLFRKEGQNVTLSCEQNLNHDAMYWYRQDPGQGLRLIYYSQIVNDFQKGDIAEGYSVSREKKESFPLTVTSAQKNPTAFYLCASSYLLTGSYEQYFGPGTRLTVT.

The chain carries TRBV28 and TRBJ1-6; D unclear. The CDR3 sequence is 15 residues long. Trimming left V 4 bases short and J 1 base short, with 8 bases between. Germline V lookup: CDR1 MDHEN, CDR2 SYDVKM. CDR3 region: CASSYEGSYNSPLHF. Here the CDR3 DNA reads TGTGCCAGCAGTTACGAGGGATCCTATAATTCACCCCTCCACTTT.

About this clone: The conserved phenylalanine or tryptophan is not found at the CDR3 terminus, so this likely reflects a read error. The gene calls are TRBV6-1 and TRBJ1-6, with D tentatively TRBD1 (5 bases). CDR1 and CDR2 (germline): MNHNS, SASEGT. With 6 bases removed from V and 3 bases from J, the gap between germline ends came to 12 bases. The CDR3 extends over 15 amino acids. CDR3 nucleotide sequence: TGTGCCAGCAGCTCCCTGACAGTCTATAATTCACCCCTCCACTTG. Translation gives CASSSLTVYNSPLHL.

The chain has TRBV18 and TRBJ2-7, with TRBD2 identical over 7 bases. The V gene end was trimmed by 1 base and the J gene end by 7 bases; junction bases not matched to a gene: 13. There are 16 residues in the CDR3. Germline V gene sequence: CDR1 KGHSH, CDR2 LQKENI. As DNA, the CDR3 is TGTGCCAGCTCACCACATAGTCCGAGGGAGGGAGGAGAGCAGTACTTC. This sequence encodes CASSPHSPREGGEQYF.

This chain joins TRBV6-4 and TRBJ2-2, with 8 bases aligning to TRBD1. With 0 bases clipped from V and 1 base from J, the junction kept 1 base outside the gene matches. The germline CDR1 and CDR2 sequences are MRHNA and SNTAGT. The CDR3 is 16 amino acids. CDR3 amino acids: CASSDSGTGNTGELFF. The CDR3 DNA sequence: TGTGCCAGCAGTGACTCCGGGACAGGGAACACCGGGGAGCTGTTTTTT.

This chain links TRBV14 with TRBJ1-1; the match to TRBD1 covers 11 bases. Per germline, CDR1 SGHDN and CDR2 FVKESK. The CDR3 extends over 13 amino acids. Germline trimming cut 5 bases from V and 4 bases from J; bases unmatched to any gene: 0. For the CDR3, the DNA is TGTGCCAGCAGCGGGACAGGGGGCACTGAAGCTTTCTTT. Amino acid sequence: CASSGTGGTEAFF. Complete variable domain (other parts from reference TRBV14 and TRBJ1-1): EAGVTQFPSHSVIEKGQTVTLRCDPISGHDNLYWYRRVMGKEIKFLLHFVKESKQDESGMPNNRFLAERTGGTYSTLKVQPAELEDSGVYFCASSGTGGTEAFFGQGTRLTVV.

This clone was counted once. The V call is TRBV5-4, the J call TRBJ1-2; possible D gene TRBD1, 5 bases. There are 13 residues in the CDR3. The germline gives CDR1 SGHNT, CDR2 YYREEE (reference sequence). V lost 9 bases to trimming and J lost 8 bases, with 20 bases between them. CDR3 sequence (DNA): TGTGCCATCCGAAAGACAGTTCTAGGAGGCTACACCTTC. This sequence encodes CAIRKTVLGGYTF.

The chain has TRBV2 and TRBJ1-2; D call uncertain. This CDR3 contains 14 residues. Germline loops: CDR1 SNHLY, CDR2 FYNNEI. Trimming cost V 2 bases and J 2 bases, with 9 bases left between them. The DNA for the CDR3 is TGTGCCAGCAGTGAAAGAGACACCAACTATGGCTACACCTTC. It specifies CASSERDTNYGYTF.

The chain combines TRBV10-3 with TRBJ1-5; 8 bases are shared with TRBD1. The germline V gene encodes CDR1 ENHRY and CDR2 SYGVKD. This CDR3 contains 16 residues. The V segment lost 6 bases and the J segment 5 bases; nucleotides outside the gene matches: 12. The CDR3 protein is CAISVGTGGPDQPQHF. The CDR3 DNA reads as TGTGCCATCAGCGTTGGGACAGGCGGTCCCGATCAGCCCCAGCATTTT.

In DNA, the CDR3 is TGCGCCAGCAGCTTGGCCGTGGGGCCAGGGGGTCACGAGCAGTACTTC. This codes for CASSLAVGPGGHEQYF. The V call is TRBV5-1, the J call TRBJ2-7, with 7 bases matching TRBD1. From germline, CDR1 is SGHRS and CDR2 YFSETQ. CDR3 length equals 16 residues. With V trimmed by 0 bases and J by 5 bases, 11 bases remained unmatched. Drawing the rest from reference TRBV5-1 and TRBJ2-7, the complete variable domain is KAGVTQTPRYLIKTRGQQVTLSCSPISGHRSVSWYQQTPGQGLQFLFEYFSETQRNKGNFPGRFSGRQFSNSRSEMNVSTLELGDSALYLCASSLAVGPGGHEQYFGPGTRLTVT.

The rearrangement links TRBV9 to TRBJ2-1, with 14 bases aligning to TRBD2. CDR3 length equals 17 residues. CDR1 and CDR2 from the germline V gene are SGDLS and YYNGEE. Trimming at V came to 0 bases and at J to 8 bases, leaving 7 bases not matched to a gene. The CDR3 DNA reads TGTGCCAGCAGCGTAGAGGGACTAGCGGGAGCGTGGGATGAGCAGTTCTTC. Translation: CASSVEGLAGAWDEQFF. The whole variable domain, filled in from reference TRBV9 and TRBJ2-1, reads DSGVTQTPKHLITATGQRVTLRCSPRSGDLSVYWYQQSLDQGLQFLIQYYNGEERAKGNILERFSAQQFPDLHSELNLSSLELGDSALYFCASSVEGLAGAWDEQFFGPGTRLTVL.

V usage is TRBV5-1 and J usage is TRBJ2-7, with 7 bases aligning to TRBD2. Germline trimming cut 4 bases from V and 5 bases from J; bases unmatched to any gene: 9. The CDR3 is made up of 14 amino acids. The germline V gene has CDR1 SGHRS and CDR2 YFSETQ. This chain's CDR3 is CASSLGTGRNEQYF. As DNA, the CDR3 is TGCGCCAGCAGCCTAGGGACCGGGAGGAACGAGCAGTACTTC.

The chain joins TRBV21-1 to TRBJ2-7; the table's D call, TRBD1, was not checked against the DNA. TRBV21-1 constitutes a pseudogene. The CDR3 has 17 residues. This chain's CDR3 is CASSKDGPGELPYEQYF. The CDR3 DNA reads TGTGCCAGCAGCAAAGATGGTCCAGGGGAACTGCCCTACGAGCAGTACTTC.

CDR3 region: CASSGAPGRVRNQPQHF. In DNA, the CDR3 is TGTGCCAGCAGTGGGGCCCCGGGAAGAGTCCGCAATCAGCCCCAGCATTTT. The gene calls are TRBV2 and TRBJ1-5; the D is unclear. Germline assignment: CDR1 SNHLY and CDR2 FYNNEI. CDR3 length equals 17 residues. Deletions cut 4 bases from V and 2 bases from J, with 18 bases between.

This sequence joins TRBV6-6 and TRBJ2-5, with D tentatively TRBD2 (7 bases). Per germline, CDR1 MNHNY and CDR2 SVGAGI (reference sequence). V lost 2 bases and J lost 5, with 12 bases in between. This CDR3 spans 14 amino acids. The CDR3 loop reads CASSYGGGGETQYF. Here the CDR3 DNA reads TGTGCCAGCAGTTACGGCGGGGGCGGTGAGACCCAGTACTTC.

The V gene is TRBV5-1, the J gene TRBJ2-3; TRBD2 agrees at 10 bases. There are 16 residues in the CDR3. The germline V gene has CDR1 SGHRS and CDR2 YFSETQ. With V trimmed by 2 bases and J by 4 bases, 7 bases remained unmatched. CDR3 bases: TGCGCCAGCAGCTTCATAAGCGGGAGGGGGGCAGATACGCAGTATTTT. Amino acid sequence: CASSFISGRGADTQYF.

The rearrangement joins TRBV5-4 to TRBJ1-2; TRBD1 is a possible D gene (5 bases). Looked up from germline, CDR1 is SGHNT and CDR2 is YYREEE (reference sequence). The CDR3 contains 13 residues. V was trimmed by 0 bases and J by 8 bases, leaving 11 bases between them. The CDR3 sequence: CASSLGRAGGYTF. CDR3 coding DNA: TGTGCCAGCAGCTTGGGGAGAGCAGGGGGCTACACCTTC.

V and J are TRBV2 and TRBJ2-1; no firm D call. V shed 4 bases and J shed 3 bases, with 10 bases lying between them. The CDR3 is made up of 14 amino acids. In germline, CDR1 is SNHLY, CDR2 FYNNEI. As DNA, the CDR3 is TGTGCCAGCAGTGTGTGGCGGAACTACAATGAGCAGTTCTTC. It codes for CASSVWRNYNEQFF.

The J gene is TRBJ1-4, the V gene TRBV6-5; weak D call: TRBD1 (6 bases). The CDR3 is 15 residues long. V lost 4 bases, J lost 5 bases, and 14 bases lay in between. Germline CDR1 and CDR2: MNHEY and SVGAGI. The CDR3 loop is CASSLPGTGNEKLFF. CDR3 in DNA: TGTGCCAGCAGTTTACCAGGAACAGGGAATGAAAAACTGTTTTTT.

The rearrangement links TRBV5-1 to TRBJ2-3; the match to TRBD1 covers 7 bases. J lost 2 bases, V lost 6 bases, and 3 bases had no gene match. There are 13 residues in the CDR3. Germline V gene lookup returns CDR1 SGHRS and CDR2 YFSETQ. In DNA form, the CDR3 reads TGCGCCAGCAACGGACAGGTCACAGATACGCAGTATTTT. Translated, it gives CASNGQVTDTQYF.

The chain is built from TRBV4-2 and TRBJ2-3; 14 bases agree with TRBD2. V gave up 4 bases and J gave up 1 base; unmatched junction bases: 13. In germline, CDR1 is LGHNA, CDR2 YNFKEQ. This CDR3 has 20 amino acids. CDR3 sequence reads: CASSRRRLAGGIYRTDTQYF. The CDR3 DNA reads TGTGCCAGCAGCCGCAGAAGACTAGCGGGGGGGATTTACCGCACAGATACGCAGTATTTT.

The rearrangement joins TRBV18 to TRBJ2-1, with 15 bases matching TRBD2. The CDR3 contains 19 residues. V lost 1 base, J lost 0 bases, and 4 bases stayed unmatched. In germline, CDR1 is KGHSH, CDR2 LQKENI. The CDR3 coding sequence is TGTGCCAGCTCACCACTGGGACTAGCGGGAGGAAGCTCCTACAATGAGCAGTTCTTC. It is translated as CASSPLGLAGGSSYNEQFF.

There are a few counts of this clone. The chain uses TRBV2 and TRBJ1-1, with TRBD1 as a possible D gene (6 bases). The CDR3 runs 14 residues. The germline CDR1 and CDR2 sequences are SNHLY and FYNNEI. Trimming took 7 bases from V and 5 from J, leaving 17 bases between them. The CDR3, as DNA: TGTGCCAGCACACCCCAGGGGATGGTGACTGAAGCTTTCTTT. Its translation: CASTPQGMVTEAFF.